A single sample gave rise to the 22 T cell receptor beta chains below, sequenced in a study of shared clonotypes between healthy human individuals. Sequencing was performed with immunoSEQ multiplex PCR; in TCRdb, only in-frame clones are kept and a portion is missing. The sample has some 630,000 clones, about two thirds seen once. The material sequenced was memory CD4+ T cells sorted from blood. Subset here: CD45RA-negative fraction. The receptors were gathered from a woman in her 30s in good health.

In this sample, this clone turned up a few times. The chain joins TRBV9 to TRBJ2-7; no clear D. The ends were cut back, 0 bases at V and 2 bases at J, with 12 bases in the middle. The germline V gene encodes CDR1 SGDLS and CDR2 YYNGEE. CDR3 length equals 15 residues. The CDR3 region is CASSVAPPGAYEQYF. Here the CDR3 DNA reads TGTGCCAGCAGCGTAGCCCCCCCAGGAGCCTACGAGCAGTACTTC.

CDR3 in amino acids: CAWRWGSGANVLTF. CDR3 bases: TGTGCCTGGAGGTGGGGATCTGGGGCCAACGTCCTGACTTTC. The chain joins TRBV30 to TRBJ2-6, with D uncertain. The CDR3 is made up of 14 amino acids. In germline, CDR1 is GTSNPN, CDR2 SVGIG (reference sequence). Trimming removed 3 bases from V and 1 base from J, with 7 bases in between.

This CDR3 is CASSPLAGGLTTQYF. In DNA form, the CDR3 reads TGTGCCAGCAGCCCTCTTGCGGGTGGGCTAACTACGCAGTATTTT. The gene calls are TRBV7-2 and TRBJ2-3; possible D gene TRBD2, 5 bases. Trimming stripped 5 bases from V and 8 bases from J, with 20 bases between. The CDR3 spans 15 residues. Germline CDR1 is SGHTA and CDR2 is FQGNSA.

This chain connects TRBV18 to TRBJ1-1, with TRBD1 matching over 8 bases. Per germline, CDR1 KGHSH and CDR2 LQKENI. The CDR3 consists of 13 residues. V dropped 4 bases and J dropped 11; count of bases not matched to a gene: 9. CDR3 in amino acids: CASSLTDRGEAFF. The CDR3 nucleotides are TGTGCCAGCTCACTCACAGACAGGGGAGAGGCTTTCTTT. Full variable domain (outside the CDR3, taken from reference TRBV18 and TRBJ1-1): NAGVMQNPRHLVRRRGQEARLRCSPMKGHSHVYWYRQLPEEGLKFMVYLQKENIIDESGMPKERFSAEFPKEGPSILRIQQVVRGDSAAYFCASSLTDRGEAFFGQGTRLTVV.

The chain employs TRBV7-2 and TRBJ1-2; D gene unclear. The CDR3 length is 12 residues. In germline, CDR1 is SGHTA, CDR2 FQGNSA. Trimming left V 5 bases short and J 4 bases short, with 8 bases between. CDR3 sequence reads: CASSPGAYGYTF. CDR3 DNA sequence: TGTGCCAGCAGCCCCGGCGCCTATGGCTACACCTTC.

The V and J genes are TRBV5-1 and TRBJ1-4; the D is unclear. The CDR3 is made up of 13 amino acids. Trimming removed 3 bases from V and 7 bases from J, with 10 bases in between. Per germline, CDR1 SGHRS and CDR2 YFSETQ. The CDR3 nucleotides are TGCGCCAGCAGCTCGGGTCTGGGTGAAAAACTGTTTTTT. It codes for CASSSGLGEKLFF. The whole variable domain, remainder taken from reference TRBV5-1 and TRBJ1-4, is KAGVTQTPRYLIKTRGQQVTLSCSPISGHRSVSWYQQTPGQGLQFLFEYFSETQRNKGNFPGRFSGRQFSNSRSEMNVSTLELGDSALYLCASSSGLGEKLFFGSGTQLSVL.

This clone is termed medium-sized. This rearrangement joins TRBV2 to TRBJ1-1; 7 bases map to TRBD1. J lost 5 bases, V lost 7 bases, and 10 bases had no gene match. Germline-derived CDR1 and CDR2 are SNHLY and FYNNEI. The CDR3 is 14 amino acids. Written as DNA, the CDR3 is TGTGCCAGCACTGGCGGACAGGCGAGGACTGAAGCTTTCTTT. This encodes CASTGGQARTEAFF.

This clone was found a few times. The chain links TRBV6-1 to TRBJ1-1; D is ambiguous. Trimming removed 6 bases from V and 6 bases from J, with 11 bases in between. The V gene's germline CDR1 is MNHNS and CDR2 SASEGT. CDR3 size: 12 residues. CDR3 amino acids: CASRFGEAEAFF. The CDR3 DNA is TGTGCCAGCAGATTCGGCGAAGCTGAAGCTTTCTTT.

This chain connects TRBV2 to TRBJ2-7; no clear D gene. Per the germline V gene, CDR1 is SNHLY and CDR2 is FYNNEI. This CDR3 has 14 amino acids. V lost 2 bases, J lost 4 bases, and 12 bases lay in between. The CDR3 coding sequence is TGTGCCAGCAGTGAACGGCAGGAGAGTTACGAGCAGTACTTC. Translated, it gives CASSERQESYEQYF.

This clone has a handful of counts. The V and J genes are TRBV10-3 and TRBJ2-3; the match to TRBD2 covers 9 bases. CDR1 ENHRY and CDR2 SYGVKD come from the germline V gene. The V segment lost 5 bases and the J segment 0 bases; nucleotides outside the gene matches: 3. The length of the CDR3 is 15 residues. CDR3 DNA: TGTGCCATCAGTTCCGGGACTAGCAGCACAGATACGCAGTATTTT. It translates to CAISSGTSSTDTQYF.

The sample holds a few counts of this clone. This chain connects TRBV10-1 to TRBJ2-2, with D unresolved. Germline CDR1 reads WNHNN; CDR2 reads SYGVQD (reference sequence). CDR3 size: 12 residues. Trimming removed 6 bases from V and 4 bases from J, with 6 bases in between. Written as DNA, the CDR3 is TGCGCCAGCAGCTCCTTCACCGGGGAGCTGTTTTTT. It yields the protein CASSSFTGELFF.

The chain uses TRBV4-3 and TRBJ2-3; 8 positions agree with TRBD2. Germline CDR1 LGHNA, CDR2 YSLEER. CDR3 size: 16 residues. V lost 1 base to trimming and J lost 6 bases; unmatched junction nucleotides: 9. The DNA of the CDR3 is TGCGCCAGCAGCCAAGTTGGCGGGGGGTTTTCGGATACGCAGTATTTT. Its protein is CASSQVGGGFSDTQYF.

This clone was counted ten times or more. The rearrangement uses TRBV5-4 and TRBJ1-2; possible D gene TRBD1, 5 bases. Germline V CDR1 and CDR2: SGHNT, YYREEE (reference sequence). This CDR3 has 14 amino acids. The V end lost 4 bases, the J end lost 8 bases, and 18 bases lay between the germline ends. DNA for the CDR3: TGTGCCAGCAGCCCTGGGGGTCAGCGGAGGGGCTACACCTTC. It encodes CASSPGGQRRGYTF.

V and J are TRBV30 and TRBJ2-7; 9 bases align to TRBD1. The length of the CDR3 is 13 residues. The V and J ends lost 6 bases and 3 bases, in that order; junction bases with no gene match: 6. Germline V gene lookup returns CDR1 GTSNPN and CDR2 SVGIG (reference sequence). This chain's CDR3 is CACTGTGRYEQYF. The CDR3 DNA is TGTGCCTGTACCGGGACAGGGCGCTACGAGCAGTACTTC.

A remark on this clone: Other nucleotide sequences in the sample specify the same CDR3. The chain has TRBV5-1 and TRBJ2-3; tentative D call: TRBD2 (6 bases). The CDR3 covers 14 residues. Looked up from germline, CDR1 is SGHRS and CDR2 is YFSETQ. V was trimmed by 4 bases and J by 3 bases, leaving 12 bases between them. CDR3 amino acids: CASSPGEVTDTQYF. CDR3 sequence (DNA): TGCGCCAGCAGCCCGGGGGAAGTGACAGATACGCAGTATTTT.

The chain links TRBV18 to TRBJ1-2; D remains ambiguous. The germline CDR1 and CDR2 sequences are KGHSH and LQKENI. The V end was cut by 3 bases, the J end by 0 bases, with 20 bases between. The CDR3 spans 18 residues. This chain's CDR3 is CASSPEPRTGKSNYGYTF. The CDR3 DNA reads TGTGCCAGCTCACCCGAACCCAGGACGGGGAAGTCTAACTATGGCTACACCTTC.

The chain combines TRBV4-1 with TRBJ1-5; D may be TRBD1 (6 bases). Trimming cost V 1 base and J 2 bases, with 15 bases left between them. The CDR3 runs to 17 residues. Germline CDR1 reads MGHRA; CDR2 reads YSYEKL. The chain's CDR3 is CASSQVQGTAGNQPQHF. The CDR3 DNA sequence: TGCGCCAGCAGCCAAGTACAGGGTACAGCCGGCAATCAGCCCCAGCATTTT.

V usage is TRBV7-9 and J usage is TRBJ2-1; 8 positions match TRBD1. The V and J ends lost 0 bases and 10 bases, in that order; junction bases with no gene match: 5. Germline loops: CDR1 SEHNR, CDR2 FQNEAQ (reference sequence). The CDR3 runs 14 residues. CDR3 loop: CASSLAQGAWEQFF. CDR3 DNA sequence: TGTGCCAGCAGCTTAGCGCAGGGGGCGTGGGAGCAGTTCTTC.

V and J are TRBV5-4 and TRBJ1-1; D gene ambiguous. This CDR3 is built from 13 residues. V was clipped by 4 bases and J by 4 bases, with 11 bases between them. The germline CDR1 and CDR2 sequences are SGHNT and YYREEE (reference sequence). Written as DNA, the CDR3 is TGTGCCAGCAGCCGTCAAGAGGGCACTGAAGCTTTCTTT. Its translation is CASSRQEGTEAFF. Combining the CDR3 with reference TRBV5-4 and TRBJ1-1 gives the whole variable domain ETGVTQSPTHLIKTRGQQVTLRCSSQSGHNTVSWYQQALGQGPQFIFQYYREEENGRGNFPPRFSGLQFPNYSSELNVNALELDDSALYLCASSRQEGTEAFFGQGTRLTVV.

This clone was seen once. This sequence joins TRBV19 and TRBJ2-7; maybe TRBD2 (5 bases). V lost 3 bases and J lost 7, with 16 bases in between. The CDR3 extends over 14 amino acids. From germline, CDR1 is LNHDA and CDR2 SQIVND (reference sequence). The CDR3 sequence: CASSIYSIEGEQYF. In nucleotides, the CDR3 is TGTGCCAGTAGTATTTACAGCATTGAGGGAGAGCAGTACTTC.

The CDR3 is CASSAGPGEQYF. The CDR3 DNA reads TGTGCCAGCAGTGCAGGCCCAGGGGAGCAGTACTTC. The chain is built from TRBV2 and TRBJ2-7; D possibly corresponds to TRBD1 (5 bases). CDR1 is SNHLY, CDR2 FYNNEI, per germline. This CDR3 is 12 amino acids long. The V end lost 4 bases, the J end lost 7 bases, and 11 bases lay between the germline ends.

This chain connects TRBV2 to TRBJ2-7; D may be TRBD1 (5 bases). The CDR3 length is 12 residues. Between the trimmed V and J ends, which lost 4 bases and 3 bases, there was a span of 7 bases. Germline CDR1 reads SNHLY; CDR2 reads FYNNEI. For the CDR3, the DNA is TGTGCCAGCAGTGGAGGACACTACGAGCAGTACTTC. Translated: CASSGGHYEQYF.